Here is one T cell receptor beta chain with its context. Its specificity is unknown. Sequencing was performed with immunoSEQ multiplex PCR; in TCRdb, only in-frame clones are kept and a portion is missing. This sample has about 120,000 clones, with approximately 87% found just once. These data originate in a study of cytomegalovirus exposure and HLA in healthy donors. Study-level findings and limits: Subsequent analysis revealed that first-cohort TCR clusters tended to co-occur in the 120 or so validation repertoires. Specificity for CMV antigens was confirmed in vitro for a few of the CMV-associated chains. Many donors carried some public TCRs, although rarity characterized most TCR sequences. The study recorded fewer than 200 TCR beta chains that were cytomegalovirus-associated.

This receptor was identified in a woman aged 25-40 years in good health and CMV-seronegative. Sequencing was carried out using PBMCs.

In nucleotides, the CDR3 is TGCAGCACTTGGGGACAGGGAGGCAACTATGGCTACACCTTC. Its translation is CSTWGQGGNYGYTF. The gene calls are TRBV29-1 and TRBJ1-2, with 9 bases identical to TRBD1. J was trimmed by 2 bases and V by 8 bases; bases with no gene match: 9. The germline CDR1 and CDR2 sequences are SQVTM and ANQGSEA. The CDR3 loop spans 14 amino acids.